Below, 16 T cell receptor beta chains from the same sample are listed, as sequenced in a study of patients and donors after allogeneic stem cell transplantation. From the RT-PCR reads, TCRdb called clonotypes with MiXCR, one entry per CDR3 protein. The sample has approximately 170,000 distinct CDR3 sequences; nearly 25% are singletons. Sequencing used blood, either unsorted or a sorted T cell fraction (not recorded which). These receptor sequences come from a human donor who was either an allogeneic HSCT recipient or a stem cell or donor lymphocyte infusion donor (not recorded which). It is not recorded whose cells these are; they may come from a transplant donor.

This clonotype turned up a few times. The chain combines TRBV6-6 with TRBJ1-2; D is unclear. The V gene lost 4 bases and the J gene lost 6 bases, with 3 bases spanning the gap. Germline V gene lookup returns CDR1 MNHNY and CDR2 SVGAGI (reference sequence). The CDR3 extends over 10 amino acids. The CDR3 nucleotides read TGTGCCAGCAGTTTGAATGGCTACACCTTC. This codes for CASSLNGYTF.

This clonotype was seen once. The CDR3 reads CASSQDLYTGELFF. The CDR3 region has the DNA TGTGCCAGCAGCCAAGATTTGTACACCGGGGAGCTGTTTTTT. This chain connects TRBV14 to TRBJ2-2, with D hard to call. V lost 0 bases and J lost 3, with 5 bases in between. The CDR3 spans 14 residues. From germline, CDR1 is SGHDN and CDR2 FVKESK.

This clonotype came up a few times. V usage is TRBV20-1 and J usage is TRBJ2-7; 10 bases line up with TRBD2. The CDR3 has 13 residues. Trimming cost V 5 bases and J 0 bases; bases outside gene matches: 1. Germline assignment: CDR1 DFQATT and CDR2 SNEGSKA (reference sequence). The CDR3 DNA is TGCAGTGCTCCTAGCGGGGGCTCCTACGAGCAGTACTTC. It specifies CSAPSGGSYEQYF.

V usage is TRBV4-2 and J usage is TRBJ2-1; D unresolved. V was cut by 6 bases and J by 9 bases, with 15 bases left in between. This CDR3 contains 13 residues. Germline lookup yields CDR1 LGHNA and CDR2 YNFKEQ. This chain's CDR3 is CASRPSPSSEQFF. The CDR3 DNA reads TGTGCCAGCAGACCGTCCCCGAGTAGTGAGCAGTTCTTC.

There are a few counts of this clonotype. The CDR3 region has the DNA TGTGCCAGCAGTTACTCTGGGCCGTCCCTCTCCTACAATGAGCAGTTCTTC. This encodes CASSYSGPSLSYNEQFF. The chain carries TRBV6-5 and TRBJ2-1; D is unresolved. Trimming shortened V by 0 bases and J by 0 bases, and 12 bases separated the two germline ends. Per germline, CDR1 MNHEY and CDR2 SVGAGI. CDR3 size: 17 residues.

This clonotype was picked up a small number of times. The DNA of the CDR3 is TGCAGCGGTCTAGAGACTGAAGCTTTCTTT. Encoded protein: CSGLETEAFF. The V gene is TRBV29-1, the J gene TRBJ1-1; D unclear. The CDR3 runs to 10 residues. Between the trimmed V and J ends, which lost 7 bases and 5 bases, there was a span of 8 bases. The germline V gene encodes CDR1 SQVTM and CDR2 ANQGSEA.

A few counts support this clonotype. The chain employs TRBV10-1 and TRBJ1-4; 7 nucleotides line up with TRBD1. Germline V lookup: CDR1 WNHNN, CDR2 SYGVQD (reference sequence). There are 17 residues in the CDR3. V shed 6 bases, J shed 0 bases, and the junction held 10 bases outside the gene matches. The CDR3 DNA reads as TGCGCCAGCAGCATGGACAGGCGGAATTCAACTAATGAAAAACTGTTTTTT. Translated: CASSMDRRNSTNEKLFF.

As for this clonotype: One end of the junction is discordant with germline, which a read error may explain. This sequence joins TRBV6-5 and TRBJ1-2; D may be TRBD1 (6 bases). This CDR3 has 16 amino acids. Germline CDR1 and CDR2: MNHEY and SVGAGI. CDR3 protein: CASSSKVEGVNCGYTF. DNA of the CDR3: TGTGCCAGCAGCTCCAAGGTGGAGGGGGTTAACTGTGGCTACACCTTC.

The V call is TRBV7-6, the J call TRBJ1-6; D gene ambiguous. Per the germline V gene, CDR1 is SGHVS and CDR2 is FNYEAQ. This CDR3 contains 15 residues. Between the trimmed V and J ends, which lost 1 base and 9 bases, there was a span of 13 bases. CDR3: CASSLVRGWASPLHF. The CDR3 DNA is TGTGCCAGCAGCTTAGTTCGTGGCTGGGCTTCACCCCTCCACTTT.

There are a few counts of this clonotype. The rearrangement links TRBV12-3 or TRBV12-4 to TRBJ1-2; 12 bases agree with TRBD1. V trimming: 4 bases; J trimming: 6 bases; junction bases outside the gene matches: 15. The CDR3 is made up of 18 amino acids. CDR3 DNA: TGTGCCAGCAGTTCAGGAGGGGACAGGGGGCTTATAGTAGATGGCTACACCTTC. Its translation is CASSSGGDRGLIVDGYTF.

This clonotype showed up many times. J is TRBJ1-4 and V is TRBV7-9, with a tentative D call TRBD1 (6 bases). V shed 2 bases and J shed 6 bases, with 19 bases lying between them. The CDR3 totals 17 residues. Germline values: CDR1 SEHNR, CDR2 FQNEAQ (reference sequence). CDR3 sequence: CASSLPQGRVLDEKLFF. CDR3 coding DNA: TGTGCCAGCAGCTTACCCCAGGGGAGGGTCTTGGATGAAAAACTGTTTTTT.

The chain is built from TRBV2 and TRBJ2-7; TRBD1 agrees at 9 bases. V lost 6 bases to trimming and J lost 0 bases; unmatched junction nucleotides: 6. Germline-derived CDR1 and CDR2 are SNHLY and FYNNEI. The CDR3 sequence is 15 residues long. The CDR3 nucleotides read TGTGCCAGCAGATACGGACAGGGGCTCTCCTACGAGCAGTACTTC. This gives the protein CASRYGQGLSYEQYF.

This clonotype was seen repeatedly, ten times or more. The rearrangement links TRBV18 to TRBJ1-6; TRBD1 matches at 9 bases. V lost 3 bases to trimming and J lost 9 bases; unmatched junction nucleotides: 3. This CDR3 has 14 residues. Germline V gives CDR1 KGHSH, CDR2 LQKENI. CDR3 sequence reads: CASSPGQGGSPLHF. CDR3 bases: TGTGCCAGCTCACCGGGACAGGGTGGTTCACCCCTCCACTTT. The full variable domain, completed using reference TRBV18 and TRBJ1-6, is NAGVMQNPRHLVRRRGQEARLRCSPMKGHSHVYWYRQLPEEGLKFMVYLQKENIIDESGMPKERFSAEFPKEGPSILRIQQVVRGDSAAYFCASSPGQGGSPLHFGNGTRLTVT.

CDR3: CASSLAGHLLNTEAFF. As DNA, the CDR3 is TGTGCCAGCAGTCTCGCCGGACATCTATTGAACACTGAAGCTTTCTTT. This chain joins TRBV12-3 or TRBV12-4 and TRBJ1-1; a possible D gene is TRBD1 (5 bases). Trimming pared 5 bases from V and 0 bases from J, leaving 16 bases between. CDR3 length: 16 residues.

The V and J genes are TRBV20-1 and TRBJ2-7, with 9 bases that match TRBD1. Per the germline V gene, CDR1 is DFQATT and CDR2 is SNEGSKA (reference sequence). The junction had 6 bases not matched to a gene; V was cut back by 5 bases and J by 4 bases. The CDR3 extends over 13 amino acids. CDR3 loop: CSADGQGPYEQYF. In DNA form, the CDR3 reads TGCAGTGCTGATGGACAGGGGCCATACGAGCAGTACTTC.

The gene calls are TRBV6-5 and TRBJ2-3, with a tentative D call TRBD1 (6 bases). Looked up from germline, CDR1 is MNHEY and CDR2 is SVGAGI. The CDR3 is made up of 15 amino acids. V was cut by 6 bases and J by 1 base, with 14 bases left in between. The CDR3 sequence is CASSFKGQRTDTQYF. In DNA form, the CDR3 reads TGTGCCAGCAGCTTCAAAGGACAGCGCACAGATACGCAGTATTTT.